This T cell receptor beta chain originates from a study of CD8 T cells in ankylosing spondylitis. Findings and caveats of the study: Characteristic, it appeared, of ankylosing spondylitis blood was a TCR beta motif of roughly 8 highly homologous variants.

One entry per CDR3 protein, called by TCRdb with MiXCR from the 5' RACE reads. The table lists roughly 150,000 distinct CDR3 sequences, around 6.6% of them singletons. Germline CDR1 is SNHLY and CDR2 is FYNNEI. The V segment lost 9 bases and the J segment 7 bases; nucleotides outside the gene matches: 1. This CDR3 has 13 amino acids. Ten or more counts support this clonotype. Its antigen remains unknown. The chain combines TRBV2 with TRBJ2-1; 15 positions agree with TRBD2. Material: blood, either unsorted or a sorted T cell fraction (not recorded which). This receptor was identified in a female donor with ankylosing spondylitis or in good health (not recorded which). The CDR3 is CARGLAGGNEQFF. In DNA form, the CDR3 reads TGTGCCAGGGGACTAGCGGGGGGTAATGAGCAGTTCTTC.